This T cell receptor (beta chain) was identified in a study of T cell changes during pregnancy in multiple sclerosis. Trimming left V 0 bases short and J 1 base short, with 9 bases between. This CDR3 comprises 15 residues. CDR1 is SGHAT and CDR2 is FQNNGV in the germline V gene. Assay: immunoSEQ multiplex PCR; the TCRdb copy retains only in-frame clones and omits some. Seen here are 30,000 to 40,000 clones, about 89% observed once, and the top ten hold 0.35% to 0.45%. This TCR derives from a female donor in good health, enrolled as a control in a pregnancy study. V is TRBV11-2 and J is TRBJ1-1; D gene uncertain. The specimen was CD4+ T cells from peripheral blood mononuclear cells, collected in the third trimester of pregnancy. The CDR3 loop is CASSLDHAANTEAFF. The CDR3 DNA reads TGTGCCAGCAGCTTAGATCATGCGGCGAACACTGAAGCTTTCTTT.